These T cell receptor beta chains were read from a single sample in a study of cytomegalovirus exposure and HLA in healthy donors. Libraries were prepared by immunoSEQ multiplex PCR; TCRdb keeps only in-frame clonotypes and omits some of them. The sample shows some 180,000 clones, and roughly 6.7% sits with its ten largest clones. The sample was PBMCs. These receptors were taken from a man aged 30 to 39 in good health and CMV-seronegative. Each CDR3 is given with its conserved first and last residue. Each record gives: D gene, J gene, CDR3 length, V gene, CDR3 protein, CDR3 DNA. A D gene is named only where the DNA matches it firmly.

.	TRBJ2-7	11	TRBV28	CASSLTYEQYF	TGTGCCAGCAGTCTTACCTACGAGCAGTACTTC
TRBD1	TRBJ2-7	13	TRBV5-1	CASKQGSFYEQYF	TGCGCCAGCAAACAGGGGAGTTTCTACGAGCAGTACTTC
TRBD1	TRBJ2-7	12	TRBV27	CASTFSGGQQYF	TGTGCCAGCACCTTCTCAGGGGGTCAACAGTACTTC
.	TRBJ1-4	13	TRBV28	CATIRGRGEKLFF	TGTGCCACCATCCGGGGGAGGGGGGAAAAACTGTTTTTT
.	TRBJ2-2	15	TRBV10-3	CAISETGVTTGELFF	TGTGCCATCAGTGAAACGGGGGTCACCACCGGGGAGCTGTTTTTT
TRBD2	TRBJ2-3	16	TRBV11-2	CASSLFRAGSTDTQYF	TGTGCCAGCAGCTTATTCCGAGCGGGGAGCACAGATACGCAGTATTTT
TRBD2	TRBJ2-7	15	TRBV29-1	CSVRDLAGGLYEQYF	TGCAGCGTGCGCGATCTAGCGGGAGGGCTCTACGAGCAGTACTTC
.	TRBJ1-2	14	TRBV28	CASSFRDTGYGYTF	TGTGCCAGCAGTTTCCGGGACACGGGATATGGCTACACCTTC
.	TRBJ1-1	14	TRBV2	CASRAGSSNTEAFF	TGTGCCAGCAGGGCAGGGTCCTCGAACACTGAAGCTTTCTTT
TRBD2	TRBJ2-5	19	TRBV9	CASSGHDGAAGDFQETQYF	TGTGCCAGCAGCGGTCACGACGGGGCAGCGGGGGACTTCCAAGAGACCCAGTACTTC
TRBD2	TRBJ2-1	16	TRBV9	CASSALAGESRNEQFF	TGTGCCAGCAGCGCACTAGCGGGAGAAAGTAGGAATGAGCAGTTCTTC
.	TRBJ2-7	14	TRBV7-2	CASSLAIRPDEQYF	TGTGCCAGCAGCTTAGCGATTCGCCCGGACGAGCAGTACTTC
TRBD1	TRBJ1-2	13	TRBV11-3	CASSSTGTGPYSF	TGTGCCAGCAGCTCAACCGGGACAGGGCCCTACAGCTTC
.	TRBJ2-1	17	TRBV29-1	CSVGMRLNFQTYNEQFF	TGCAGCGTTGGTATGCGACTTAATTTCCAAACCTACAATGAGCAGTTCTTC
.	TRBJ1-2	15	TRBV7-3	CASSLTAGANYGYTF	TGTGCCAGCAGCTTAACGGCAGGGGCTAACTATGGCTACACCTTC
.	TRBJ2-3	14	TRBV5-1	CASSPSSGTDTQYF	TGCGCCAGCAGCCCGAGCAGCGGTACAGATACGCAGTATTTT
TRBD2	TRBJ2-5	13	TRBV10-3	CAISRGSWETQYF	TGTGCCATCAGCCGCGGGAGTTGGGAGACCCAGTACTTC
TRBD2	TRBJ2-1	17	TRBV7-2	CASSDPFSGRSYNEQFF	TGTGCCAGCAGCGACCCCTTTAGCGGGAGGTCCTACAATGAGCAGTTCTTC
TRBD1	TRBJ2-5	17	TRBV10-1	CASSESPRQGGQETQYF	TGCGCCAGCAGTGAGTCCCCCAGACAGGGGGGACAAGAGACCCAGTACTTC